One and the same sample provided the 12 T cell receptor beta chains below, sequenced in a study of CD8+ T cells in alopecia areata. A sort of pooled cutaneous lymph node cells used CD4, CD8alpha, NKG2D, NKG2ACE and other stains. cDNA prepared by RNA extraction and subsequent reverse transcription served as the template for sequencing. Using immunoSEQ multiplex PCR, the repertoire was profiled, and TCRdb retains in-frame clones only, with some absent. The table lists 200,000 to 300,000 clones, with no singletons. The sequencing sample was made of CD4+ T cells sorted from a lymph node. The receptors were sampled from a C3H/HeJ mouse with alopecia areata. This strain's MHC haplotype is H2-k.

In this sample, this clone turned up a few times. Gene names and germline match the mouse. The chain's CDR3 is CASSRASAETLYF. The part of the CDR3 DNA that was read is TGTGCTAGCAGTAGAGCTAGTGCAGAA. This chain joins TRBV17 and TRBJ2-3; the D is unclear. Sequencing ends 4 residues short of the CDR3 end; the germline J gene provides the rest. Germline-derived CDR1 and CDR2 are MNHDT and YYDKIL. The length of the CDR3 is 13 residues. V lost 1 base, J lost 0 bases, and 2 bases lay in between.

For this clone: Gene names are mouse gene names. With the read ending 4 residues before the CDR3 end, the germline J gene is used to fill in that end. Other nucleotide sequences from this sample produce the same CDR3. The chain carries TRBV17 and TRBJ2-2, with D maybe TRBD2 (5 bases). The CDR3 extends over 15 amino acids. Germline lookup yields CDR1 MNHDT and CDR2 YYDKIL. V gave up 2 bases and J gave up 0 bases, with 7 bases separating them. The CDR3 here is CASSRLGSNTGQLYF. The CDR3 DNA, read in part, is TGTGCTAGCAGTAGACTGGGATCAAACACCGGG.

The sample holds a few counts of this clone. Genes and germline come from the mouse. The read finishes 4 residues shy of the CDR3 end, and the germline J gene is used to complete it. This same CDR3 is encoded by further DNA sequences in the sample. The chain carries TRBV5 and TRBJ2-7, with 8 nucleotides matching TRBD2. Per germline, CDR1 LGHNA and CDR2 YNLKQL (reference sequence). The CDR3 runs to 15 residues. This chain's CDR3 is CASSQDLGGSYEQYF. Partial CDR3 DNA: TGTGCCAGCAGCCAAGACCTGGGGGGCTCTTAT.

Note on this clone: Gene names denote mouse genes. With the read ending 4 residues before the CDR3 end, the germline J gene is used to fill in that end. The chain has TRBV13-3 and TRBJ1-1; 10 bases map to TRBD1. The CDR3 has 15 amino acids. After removal of 4 bases from V and 3 bases from J, the junction contained 6 bases not matched to a gene. In germline, CDR1 is NNHDY, CDR2 SYVADS. CDR3 sequence: CASSRQGARDTEVFF. The DNA read from the CDR3 is TGTGCCAGCAGTCGACAGGGGGCGCGGGACACA.

Notes on this clone: Mouse gene names apply. From the germline J gene comes the end of the CDR3, since the read stops 4 residues before it. This sample also contains other DNA sequences that code for the same CDR3. The chain has TRBV1 and TRBJ2-5, with 8 bases aligning to TRBD1. This CDR3 is built from 15 residues. CDR1 NSQYPW and CDR2 LRSPGD come from the germline V gene (reference sequence). The CDR3 here is CTCSAEAGGRDTQYF. The CDR3 bases that were read are TGCACCTGCAGTGCAGAGGCAGGGGGCAGGGAC.

To note about this clone: Gene names denote mouse genes. The read terminates 4 residues before the CDR3 end, so the remaining end is supplied by the germline J gene. The V call is TRBV13-3, the J call TRBJ2-4; D is unresolved. The V gene's germline CDR1 is NNHDY and CDR2 SYVADS. The CDR3 is made up of 11 amino acids. CDR3 amino acids: CASSDKNTLYF. Partial CDR3 DNA: TGTGCCAGCAGTGACAAAAAC. Drawing the rest from reference TRBV13-3 and TRBJ2-4, the complete variable domain is EAAVTQSPRSKVAVTGGKVTLSCHQTNNHDYMYWYRQDTGHGLRLIHYSYVADSTEKGDIPDGYKASRPSQENFSLILELASLSQTAVYFCASSDKNTLYFGAGTRLSVL.

This clone was counted a few times. Genes here carry mouse names. The read terminates 4 residues before the CDR3 end, so the remaining end is supplied by the germline J gene. This chain uses TRBV17 with TRBJ1-2, with 7 bases aligning to TRBD1. Germline V gives CDR1 MNHDT, CDR2 YYDKIL. This CDR3 has 15 residues. V shed 2 bases and J 0 bases; nucleotides not matched to a gene: 3. The covered CDR3 bases are TGTGCTAGCAGTAGAATGGGACAGACAAACTCC. Translation gives CASSRMGQTNS. In full, the CDR3 reads CASSRMGQTNSDYTF.

Details on this clone: Mouse gene names and germline throughout. Read data end 4 residues before the CDR3 end; the end is taken from the germline J gene. Additional DNA sequences in this sample encode the identical CDR3. The rearrangement links TRBV1 to TRBJ2-5; 12 bases align to TRBD2. Germline trimming cut 3 bases from V and 1 base from J; bases unmatched to any gene: 2. CDR1 is NSQYPW and CDR2 is LRSPGD in the germline V gene (reference sequence). CDR3 length: 16 residues. The CDR3 sequence: CTCSARDWGDQDTQYF. Partial CDR3 DNA: TGCACCTGCAGTGCCCGGGACTGGGGGGACCAAGAC.

Concerning this clone itself: The genes and germline here are from mouse. The read falls 3 residues short of the CDR3 end, and the missing part is taken from the germline J gene. The chain couples TRBV1 to TRBJ1-6; 7 positions agree with TRBD1. TRBJ1-6 belongs to the ORF category, with a function that is uncertain. The J segment lost 8 bases and the V segment lost 3 bases, leaving 4 bases of the junction unmatched. Germline lookup yields CDR1 NSQYPW and CDR2 LRSPGD (reference sequence). The CDR3 is 14 residues long. This chain's CDR3 is CTCSAPGTDSPLYF. CDR3 DNA, as far as it was read: TGCACCTGCAGTGCCCCCGGGACAGATTCGCCC.

A remark on this clone: Gene names refer to mouse genes. The observed sequence ends 4 residues before the CDR3 terminus, with the missing tail filled in from the germline J gene. The V gene is TRBV31, the J gene TRBJ2-5, with TRBD2 matching 7 bases. The CDR3 spans 15 residues. J lost 0 bases, V lost 1 base, and 4 bases had no gene match. Germline V gene sequence: CDR1 GKSSPN, CDR2 SITVG. The CDR3 DNA, read in part, is TGTGCCTGGAGTCCTGGGGGACTTAACCAAGAC. Encoded protein: CAWSPGGLNQD. The entire CDR3 sequence reads CAWSPGGLNQDTQYF.

This clone came up many times. Gene names follow the mouse nomenclature. The CDR3 end is not reached by the read, which stops 4 residues before it; the germline J gene fills it in. Other nucleotide sequences from this sample produce the same CDR3. The rearrangement joins TRBV19 to TRBJ2-3, with TRBD2 matching over 8 bases. The CDR3 is made up of 14 amino acids. The germline gives CDR1 FNHDT, CDR2 SITEND (reference sequence). Losses at the gene ends were 4 bases for V and 1 base for J; bases not matched to a gene: 2. CDR3 sequence reads: CASSPTGGAETLYF. The sequenced part of the CDR3 DNA is TGTGCCAGCAGTCCGACTGGGGGTGCAGAA.

Comment on this clone: Gene and germline names: mouse. The missing CDR3 end, 4 residues past where the read stops, is filled in from the germline J gene. The chain carries TRBV19 and TRBJ2-1; 8 bases are shared with TRBD2. Germline V gives CDR1 FNHDT, CDR2 SITEND (reference sequence). The CDR3 is made up of 15 amino acids. V was clipped by 4 bases and J by 2 bases; unmatched bases: 5. The chain's CDR3 is CASSPGGAHYAEQFF. Partial CDR3 DNA: TGTGCCAGCAGTCCCGGGGGGGCCCACTATGCT. The complete variable domain, with remaining parts taken from reference TRBV19 and TRBJ2-1, reads GGIITQTPKFLIGQEGQKLTLKCQQNFNHDTMYWYRQDSGKGLRLIYYSITENDLQKGDLSEGYDASREKKSSFSLTVTSAQKNEMAVFLCASSPGGAHYAEQFFGPGTRLTVL.